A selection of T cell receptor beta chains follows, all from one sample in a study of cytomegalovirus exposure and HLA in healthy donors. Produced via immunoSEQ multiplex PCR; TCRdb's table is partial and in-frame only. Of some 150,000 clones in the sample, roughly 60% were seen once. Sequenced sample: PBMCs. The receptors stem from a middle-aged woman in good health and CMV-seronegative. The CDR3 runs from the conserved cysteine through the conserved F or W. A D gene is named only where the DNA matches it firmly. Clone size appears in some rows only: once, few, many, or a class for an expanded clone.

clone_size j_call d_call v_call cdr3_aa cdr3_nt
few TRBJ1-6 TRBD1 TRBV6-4 CASSPQGAESPLHF TGTGCCAGCAGTCCCCAGGGGGCCGAATCACCCCTCCACTTT
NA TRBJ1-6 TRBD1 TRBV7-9 CASSPGQGSNSPLHF TGTGCCAGCAGCCCAGGACAGGGATCCAATTCACCCCTCCACTTT
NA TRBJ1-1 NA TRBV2 CASSEGGPGIWLMNTEAFF TGTGCCAGCAGTGAAGGGGGTCCGGGGATCTGGTTAATGAACACTGAAGCTTTCTTT
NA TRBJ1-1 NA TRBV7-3 CASSSGRELTEAFF TGTGCCAGCAGCTCCGGACGGGAACTCACTGAAGCTTTCTTT
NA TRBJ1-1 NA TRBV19 CASKGGRGRTEAFF TGTGCCAGTAAGGGAGGGCGGGGAAGGACTGAAGCTTTCTTT
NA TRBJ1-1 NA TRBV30 CAWTGTIMNTEAFF TGTGCCTGGACGGGAACAATCATGAACACTGAAGCTTTCTTT
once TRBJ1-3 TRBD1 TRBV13 CASSHTYPLGQGIFSGNTIYF TGTGCCAGCAGCCATACGTATCCTTTGGGACAGGGGATTTTCTCTGGAAACACCATATATTTT
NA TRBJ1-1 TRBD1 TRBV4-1 CASSQRAGTGASSMNTEAFF TGCGCCAGCAGCCAAAGAGCCGGGACAGGGGCGTCGTCGATGAACACTGAAGCTTTCTTT
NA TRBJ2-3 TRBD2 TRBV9 CASSLGTSGGLDTQYF TGTGCCAGCAGCTTAGGGACTAGCGGGGGCCTCGATACGCAGTATTTT
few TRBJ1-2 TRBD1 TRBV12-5 CASGLVPGQDYGYTF TGTGCTAGTGGTTTGGTACCGGGACAGGACTATGGCTACACCTTC
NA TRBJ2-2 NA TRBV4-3 CASSQFRDTGELFF TGCGCCAGCAGCCAGTTCAGGGACACCGGGGAGCTGTTTTTT
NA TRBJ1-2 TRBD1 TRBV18 CASFPGQGHGYTF TGTGCCAGCTTTCCGGGACAGGGCCATGGCTACACCTTC
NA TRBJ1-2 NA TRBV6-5 CAARGDYGYTF TGTGCCGCCCGGGGGGACTATGGCTACACCTTC
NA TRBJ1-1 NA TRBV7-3 CASSLKGETEAFF TGTGCCAGCAGTCTTAAGGGGGAGACTGAAGCTTTCTTT
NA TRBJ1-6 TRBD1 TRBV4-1 CASSSRGQGSSPLHF TGCGCCAGCAGCTCTCGGGGACAGGGTAGTTCACCCCTCCACTTT
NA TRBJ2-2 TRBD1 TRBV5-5 CASSTRTGGTGELFF TGTGCCAGCAGCACCCGGACAGGGGGAACCGGGGAGCTGTTTTTT
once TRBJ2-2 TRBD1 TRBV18 CASSPGQGGTGELFF TGTGCCAGCTCACCAGGACAGGGAGGCACCGGGGAGCTGTTTTTT
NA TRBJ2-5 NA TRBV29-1 CSVKTGRTQETQYF TGCAGCGTTAAAACAGGGCGGACCCAAGAGACCCAGTACTTC
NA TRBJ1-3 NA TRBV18 CASSPQGFSGNTIYF TGTGCCAGCTCACCCCAGGGGTTCTCTGGAAACACCATATATTTT
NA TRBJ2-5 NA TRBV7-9 CASSQTGQQETQYF TGTGCCAGCAGCCAGACAGGCCAGCAGGAGACCCAGTACTTC
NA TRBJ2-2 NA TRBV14 CASSQDGYIRSLNTGELFF TGTGCCAGCAGCCAAGACGGGTACATTCGATCTCTGAACACCGGGGAGCTGTTTTTT
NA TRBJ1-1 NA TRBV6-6 CASSYSNKGKAFF TGTGCCAGCAGTTACTCGAATAAGGGGAAAGCTTTCTTT
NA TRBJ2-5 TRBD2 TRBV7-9 CASSPTSSLAVAQYF TGTGCCAGCAGCCCGACTAGCTCCCTCGCGGTGGCCCAGTACTTC
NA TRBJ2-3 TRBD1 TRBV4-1 CASSPIDRGRDTQYF TGCGCCAGCAGCCCTATCGACAGGGGGCGGGATACGCAGTATTTT
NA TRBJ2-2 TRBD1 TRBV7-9 CASRRTGVGTGELFF TGTGCCAGCAGGCGGACAGGGGTAGGGACCGGGGAGCTGTTTTTT
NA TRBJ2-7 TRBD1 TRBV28 CASTNRGPSREQYF TGTGCCAGCACCAACAGGGGGCCCAGCCGCGAGCAGTACTTC
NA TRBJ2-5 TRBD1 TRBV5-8 CASSPPGQGRETQYF TGTGCCAGCAGCCCCCCGGGACAGGGCCGAGAGACCCAGTACTTC
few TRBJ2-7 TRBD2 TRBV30 CAWNRSTSRHTYEQYF TGTGCCTGGAACCGCTCGACTAGCCGTCATACCTACGAGCAGTACTTC
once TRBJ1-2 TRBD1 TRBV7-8 CASSLAKDRGYGYTF TGTGCCAGCAGCTTAGCAAAGGACAGGGGCTATGGCTACACCTTC
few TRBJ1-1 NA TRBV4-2 CASSPPNSLNTEAFF TGTGCCAGCAGCCCTCCCAACAGCCTGAACACTGAAGCTTTCTTT
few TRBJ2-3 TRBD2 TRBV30 CAWTSGSGADTQYF TGTGCCTGGACTAGCGGGTCGGGCGCAGATACGCAGTATTTT
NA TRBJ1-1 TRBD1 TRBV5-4 CASRFYITGGTEAFF TGTGCCAGCAGATTTTACATTACAGGGGGCACTGAAGCTTTCTTT
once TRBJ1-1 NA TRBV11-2 CASSSYRGSEAFF TGTGCCAGCAGCTCTTATAGGGGAAGTGAGGCTTTCTTT
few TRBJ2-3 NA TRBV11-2 CASSFDRTGKLRDTQYF TGTGCCAGCAGCTTTGACCGAACAGGGAAGCTCAGAGATACGCAGTATTTT
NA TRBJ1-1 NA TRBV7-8 CASSLTGSNTEAFF TGTGCCAGCAGCTTAACAGGTTCGAACACTGAAGCTTTCTTT
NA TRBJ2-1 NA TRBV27 CASSSVSDEQFF TGTGCCAGCAGTTCGGTTTCCGATGAGCAGTTCTTC
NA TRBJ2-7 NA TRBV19 CASISPSYEQYF TGTGCCAGTATTAGCCCCTCCTACGAGCAGTACTTC
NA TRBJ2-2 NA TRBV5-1 CASSLEVQAGELFF TGCGCCAGCAGCTTGGAAGTGCAGGCCGGGGAGCTGTTTTTT
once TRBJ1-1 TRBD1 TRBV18 CASSPTTGANTEAFF TGTGCCAGCTCACCTACAACAGGGGCGAACACTGAAGCTTTCTTT
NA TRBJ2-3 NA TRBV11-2 CASSLGGGQAIGDTQYF TGTGCCAGCAGCTTGGGGGGTGGCCAGGCGATCGGAGATACGCAGTATTTT
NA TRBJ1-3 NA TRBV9 CASSVERGGSAGNTIYF TGTGCCAGCAGCGTAGAAAGGGGAGGGTCCGCTGGAAACACCATATATTTT
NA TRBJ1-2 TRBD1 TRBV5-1 CASSPGTASSNYGYTF TGCGCCAGCAGCCCAGGGACAGCCTCTTCTAACTATGGCTACACCTTC
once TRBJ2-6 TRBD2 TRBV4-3 CASSLGTTGANVLTF TGCGCCAGCAGCCTCGGGACTACTGGGGCCAACGTCCTGACTTTC
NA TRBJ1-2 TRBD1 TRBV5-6 CASTSSGTGYGYTF TGTGCCAGCACCTCCTCTGGGACAGGCTATGGCTACACCTTC
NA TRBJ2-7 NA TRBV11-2 CASTRDTSSYEQYF TGTGCCAGCACCCGGGACACTAGCTCCTACGAGCAGTACTTC
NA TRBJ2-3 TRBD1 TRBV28 CASSAPGTGSTDTQYF TGTGCCAGCAGTGCCCCCGGGACAGGGTCCACAGATACGCAGTATTTT
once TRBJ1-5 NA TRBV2 CASSERVVNQPQHF TGTGCCAGCAGTGAACGAGTCGTTAATCAGCCCCAGCATTTT
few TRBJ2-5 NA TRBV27 CASSFLTGETQYF TGTGCCAGCAGTTTCCTAACCGGAGAGACCCAGTACTTC
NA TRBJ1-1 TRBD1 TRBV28 CASKFPGQGNTEAFF TGTGCCAGCAAATTCCCGGGACAGGGGAACACTGAAGCTTTCTTT
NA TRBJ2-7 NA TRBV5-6 CASSLQGLFGEQYF TGTGCCAGCAGCTTGCAGGGGCTTTTTGGCGAGCAGTACTTC
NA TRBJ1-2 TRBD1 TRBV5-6 CASSYRQGFSGYTF TGTGCCAGCAGTTATCGACAGGGGTTCTCTGGCTACACCTTC
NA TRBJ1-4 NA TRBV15 CATSRDSGHNEKLFF TGTGCCACCAGCAGAGATAGCGGCCATAATGAAAAACTGTTTTTT
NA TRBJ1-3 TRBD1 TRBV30 CAWSVGTAGNTIYF TGTGCCTGGAGTGTGGGGACAGCTGGAAACACCATATATTTT
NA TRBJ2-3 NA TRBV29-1 CSVSFTVVDTQYF TGCAGCGTCTCCTTTACGGTGGTTGATACGCAGTATTTT
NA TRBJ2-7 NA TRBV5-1 CASSSLASSYEQYF TGCGCCAGCAGCTCCCTAGCGAGCTCCTACGAGCAGTACTTC